Detailed here is one TCR beta chain. The target antigen is unknown. Primers: 60 Vbeta forward and 13 Jbeta reverse. Data came from immunoSEQ multiplex PCR; TCRdb stores just in-frame clones and leaves some out. The repertoire holds about 190,000 clones, around 78% seen once, with 13% to 15% in the top ten. The record originates from a study of cytomegalovirus exposure and HLA in healthy donors. Turning to the study itself: Researchers previously reported finding some 110 million unique TCR beta sequences from 170 million or so T cells.

Germline V gene lookup returns CDR1 SNHLY and CDR2 FYNNEI. V shed 10 bases, J shed 5 bases, and the junction held 10 bases outside the gene matches. There are 15 residues in the CDR3. Study-wide results and limits: Some TCR beta chains (approximately 180 of them) were listed as cytomegalovirus-associated. TCR beta sequences reportedly predicted the HLA-A and HLA-B alleles of most subjects accurately. CMV antigen specificity of three CMV-associated chains was confirmed in vitro.

The clonotype comes from a woman younger than 45 in good health and CMV-seropositive. Sample: PBMCs. The chain carries TRBV2 and TRBJ2-5; TRBD2 agrees at 13 bases. The CDR3 nucleotides read TGTGCCACTGGGACTAGCGGGATGAGCGTGGAGACCCAGTACTTC. It is translated as CATGTSGMSVETQYF.